Following are 27 T cell receptor beta chains from one sample sequenced in a study of blood T cells in healthy people across ages. The second PCR ran roughly 7 to 12 cycles with a sample-barcoded 5' primer and J-beta primers. TCRdb itself ran the 5' RACE reads through MiXCR, one entry per CDR3 protein. Here the sample spans fewer than 1.5 million distinct CDR3 sequences, around 39% being singletons. Sequenced input: blood. These receptors originate from a woman aged 18-35 years in good health.

This clonotype was seen a handful of times. The gene calls are TRBV12-3 or TRBV12-4 and TRBJ2-7; perhaps TRBD1 as D (6 bases). This CDR3 is 16 amino acids long. V shed 2 bases and J shed 0 bases, with 14 bases lying between them. CDR3 amino acids: CASSLIQGIGSYEQYF. In nucleotides, the CDR3 is TGTGCCAGCAGTTTAATACAGGGTATCGGCTCCTACGAGCAGTACTTC.

This clonotype occurred a few times. The V call is TRBV20-1, the J call TRBJ1-2; 7 bases map to TRBD1. Looked up from germline, CDR1 is DFQATT and CDR2 is SNEGSKA (reference sequence). This CDR3 is built from 14 residues. After removal of 6 bases from V and 7 bases from J, the junction contained 14 bases not matched to a gene. The CDR3, as DNA: TGCAGTGCCGTCCGACAGGGCAAGTTAGGTGGCTACACCTTC. Protein sequence: CSAVRQGKLGGYTF.

On this clonotype: One junction end disagrees with the germline gene, perhaps due to a read error. The genes are TRBV3-1 and TRBJ2-5; possibly TRBD2 for D (5 bases). The CDR3 spans 11 residues. Germline CDR1 reads LGHDT; CDR2 reads YNNKEL (reference sequence). The CDR3 spells CASSKEGTQYF. DNA of the CDR3: TGTGCCAGCAGCAAAGAGGGTACCCAGTACTTC.

This clonotype was observed a handful of times. The chain has TRBV2 and TRBJ2-3; 8 bases are shared with TRBD1. Germline lookup yields CDR1 SNHLY and CDR2 FYNNEI. The V segment lost 1 base and the J segment 6 bases; nucleotides outside the gene matches: 3. The CDR3 is 14 residues long. The CDR3 sequence: CASSEGQGWDTQYF. In nucleotides, the CDR3 is TGTGCCAGCAGTGAAGGACAGGGGTGGGATACGCAGTATTTT. The full variable domain, completed using reference TRBV2 and TRBJ2-3, is EPEVTQTPSHQVTQMGQEVILRCVPISNHLYFYWYRQILGQKVEFLVSFYNNEISEKSEIFDDQFSVERPDGSNFTLKIRSTKLEDSAMYFCASSEGQGWDTQYFGPGTRLTVL.

This clonotype was seen only a few times. The chain links TRBV25-1 to TRBJ1-2; D gene unclear. Trimming cost V 0 bases and J 4 bases, with 9 bases left between them. The CDR3 covers 14 residues. Germline values: CDR1 MGHDK, CDR2 SYGVNS. In DNA form, the CDR3 reads TGTGCCAGCAGTGAATATGGCAGCTTCTATGGCTACACCTTC. Its translation: CASSEYGSFYGYTF.

The chain uses TRBV2 and TRBJ1-2; no definite D call. This CDR3 spans 11 amino acids. V lost 1 base and J lost 7, with 4 bases in between. Germline CDR1 and CDR2: SNHLY and FYNNEI. CDR3 DNA: TGTGCCAGCAGTGAAGAAAGTGGCTACACCTTC. Its translation is CASSEESGYTF.

This clonotype turned up a few times. The J gene is TRBJ2-3, the V gene TRBV7-2; no firm D call. Trimming left V 5 bases short and J 0 bases short, with 21 bases between. The CDR3 is made up of 18 amino acids. Germline V CDR1 and CDR2: SGHTA, FQGNSA. In nucleotides, the CDR3 is TGTGCCAGCAGCCTCTCATCGCATACCCGTCTGAGCACAGATACGCAGTATTTT. It yields the protein CASSLSSHTRLSTDTQYF.

V and J are TRBV20-1 and TRBJ1-1; unclear D gene. The CDR3 extends over 11 amino acids. The V gene's germline CDR1 is DFQATT and CDR2 SNEGSKA (reference sequence). V was cut by 6 bases and J by 2 bases, with 7 bases left in between. CDR3 residues: CSAPHNTEAFF. The DNA for the CDR3 is TGCAGTGCCCCTCATAACACTGAAGCTTTCTTT.

This chain uses TRBV5-1 with TRBJ2-4; TRBD2 is a possible D gene (5 bases). CDR1 is SGHRS and CDR2 is YFSETQ in the germline V gene. The V end lost 4 bases, the J end lost 0 bases, and 11 bases lay between the germline ends. This CDR3 comprises 15 residues. The CDR3 region is CASSQDSLAKNIQYF. CDR3 bases: TGCGCCAGCAGCCAGGACTCCTTAGCCAAAAACATTCAGTACTTC.

This clonotype was counted once. The rearrangement links TRBV6-5 to TRBJ2-2, with TRBD1 identical over 7 bases. J was trimmed by 6 bases and V by 5 bases; bases with no gene match: 3. The germline gives CDR1 MNHEY, CDR2 SVGAGI. The CDR3 has 13 amino acids. This CDR3 reads CASSDRVAGELFF. Written as DNA, the CDR3 is TGTGCCAGCAGTGACAGGGTGGCCGGGGAGCTGTTTTTT.

This clonotype was counted only a few times. The V and J genes are TRBV12-3 or TRBV12-4 and TRBJ1-6; 7 bases are a match to TRBD1. J lost 9 bases, V lost 8 bases, and 7 bases had no gene match. This CDR3 has 13 amino acids. The CDR3 coding sequence is TGTGCCAGCGGCCAGGGGGTTGCTTCACCCCTCCACTTT. Its protein product is CASGQGVASPLHF.

The CDR3 sequence: CAISGQGVNYEQYF. CDR3 sequence (DNA): TGTGCCATCAGCGGACAGGGGGTTAACTACGAGCAGTACTTC. The rearrangement uses TRBV10-3 and TRBJ2-7, with 10 bases aligning to TRBD1. The CDR3 spans 14 residues. Losses at the gene ends were 6 bases for V and 3 bases for J; bases not matched to a gene: 5. The germline V gene has CDR1 ENHRY and CDR2 SYGVKD.

The genes are TRBV6-5 and TRBJ1-1; D is undetermined. The CDR3 loop spans 15 amino acids. V lost 4 bases to trimming and J lost 3 bases, with 15 bases between them. CDR1 is MNHEY, CDR2 SVGAGI, per germline. The CDR3 sequence is CASSLGNPDYTEAFF. The CDR3, as DNA: TGTGCCAGCAGTTTGGGGAATCCAGACTACACTGAAGCTTTCTTT.

This clonotype was counted only a few times. This chain uses TRBV6-6 with TRBJ2-7; TRBD1 aligns across 9 bases. This CDR3 contains 16 residues. Germline CDR1 reads MNHNY; CDR2 reads SVGAGI (reference sequence). Trimming took 2 bases from V and 5 from J; bases not matched to a gene: 10. The CDR3 loop is CASSYPSWTGVNEQYF. Written as DNA, the CDR3 is TGTGCCAGCAGTTACCCCTCCTGGACAGGGGTCAACGAGCAGTACTTC.

This clonotype was seen more than once but under ten times. CDR3 bases: TGCGCCAGCAGCCACGGACTAGCGGGCGCCCTAGATACGCAGTATTTT. Amino acids: CASSHGLAGALDTQYF. This chain connects TRBV4-1 to TRBJ2-3; 11 positions agree with TRBD2. Germline-derived CDR1 and CDR2 are MGHRA and YSYEKL. V lost 3 bases, J lost 5 bases, and 7 bases stayed unmatched. CDR3 length equals 16 residues.

This chain uses TRBV2 with TRBJ2-7, with 11 bases matching TRBD1. This CDR3 comprises 15 residues. From germline, CDR1 is SNHLY and CDR2 FYNNEI. V dropped 7 bases and J dropped 3; count of bases not matched to a gene: 8. The CDR3 coding sequence is TGTGCCAGCAACAGTCGTGGGACAGGGGGCTACGAGCAGTACTTC. It codes for CASNSRGTGGYEQYF.

This clonotype has a single count. The gene calls are TRBV24-1 and TRBJ1-1, with 7 bases identical to TRBD1. V shed 2 bases, J shed 4 bases, and the junction held 21 bases outside the gene matches. Germline V gene sequence: CDR1 KGHDR, CDR2 SFDVKD. CDR3 length: 20 residues. This CDR3 reads CATSDWGDRGQGVQCTEAFF. The CDR3 DNA follows: TGTGCCACCAGTGATTGGGGAGATCGGGGGCAGGGGGTACAATGCACTGAAGCTTTCTTT.

This clonotype has more than one count but fewer than ten. The V call is TRBV3-1, the J call TRBJ2-7; no clear D gene. V lost 4 bases and J lost 0, with 13 bases in between. In germline, CDR1 is LGHDT, CDR2 YNNKEL (reference sequence). The CDR3 totals 15 residues. DNA of the CDR3: TGTGCCAGCAGCCCCCTCCCAACGAGCTCCTACGAGCAGTACTTC. Protein sequence: CASSPLPTSSYEQYF.

Only a few counts were recorded for this clonotype. The chain couples TRBV15 to TRBJ2-3; 7 positions agree with TRBD2. CDR3 length equals 17 residues. Germline V CDR1 and CDR2: LNHNV, YYDKDF (reference sequence). Losses at the gene ends were 3 bases for V and 8 bases for J; bases not matched to a gene: 17. This chain's CDR3 is CATSRWTGGVFGGTQYF. The CDR3 DNA reads as TGTGCCACCAGCAGGTGGACGGGGGGAGTCTTCGGTGGTACGCAGTATTTT.

Note on this clonotype: Germline and junction disagree at one end, which may indicate a read error. The chain links TRBV14 to TRBJ2-7, with 11 bases matching TRBD2. This CDR3 has 15 amino acids. Germline loops: CDR1 SGHDN, CDR2 FVKESK. The CDR3 DNA is TGTGCCAGCCGCCAGGGACTAGCGGTCTCCTACGAGCAGTACTTC. Its translation is CASRQGLAVSYEQYF. The full variable domain, its missing parts supplied by reference TRBV14 and TRBJ2-7, is EAGVTQFPSHSVIEKGQTVTLRCDPISGHDNLYWYRRVMGKEIKFLLHFVKESKQDESGMPNNRFLAERTGGTYSTLKVQPAELEDSGVYFCASRQGLAVSYEQYFGPGTRLTVT.

The rearrangement links TRBV18 to TRBJ1-5; 7 bases fit TRBD1. V shed 3 bases and J 3 bases; nucleotides not matched to a gene: 5. In germline, CDR1 is KGHSH, CDR2 LQKENI. The length of the CDR3 is 15 residues. As DNA, the CDR3 is TGTGCCAGCTCACCGTCGGGACAGAACAATCAGCCCCAGCATTTT. It encodes CASSPSGQNNQPQHF.

This clonotype appeared a few times. The gene calls are TRBV20-1 and TRBJ1-5, with 8 bases that match TRBD1. The CDR3 runs to 16 residues. Germline CDR1 reads DFQATT; CDR2 reads SNEGSKA (reference sequence). The ends lost 3 bases at V and 0 bases at J; junction bases unmatched: 7. This chain's CDR3 is CSASIRGQISNQPQHF. CDR3 nucleotide sequence: TGCAGTGCTAGTATCAGGGGGCAAATTAGCAATCAGCCCCAGCATTTT.

The rearrangement links TRBV12-3 or TRBV12-4 to TRBJ2-7; D not certain. The length of the CDR3 is 13 residues. The V end was cut by 1 base, the J end by 9 bases, with 13 bases between. CDR3 bases: TGTGCCAGCAGTTTAGGGCCCCGACGCGGGCAGTACTTC. This sequence encodes CASSLGPRRGQYF.

The gene calls are TRBV13 and TRBJ2-3; 10 nucleotides agree with TRBD2. The CDR3 runs to 15 residues. V lost 4 bases, J lost 2 bases, and 3 bases stayed unmatched. Germline loops: CDR1 PRHDT, CDR2 FYEKMQ (reference sequence). CDR3 DNA sequence: TGTGCCAGCAGCTCTAGCGGGAGCAACACAGATACGCAGTATTTT. Translation gives CASSSSGSNTDTQYF.

The genes are TRBV7-8 and TRBJ1-5; TRBD1 is a possible D gene (6 bases). The V end was cut by 1 base, the J end by 7 bases, with 17 bases between. CDR1 is SGHVS and CDR2 is FQNEAQ in the germline V gene. This CDR3 comprises 16 residues. CDR3: CASSLVGRGIWQPQHF. CDR3 DNA: TGTGCCAGCAGCTTAGTGGGCAGGGGAATATGGCAGCCCCAGCATTTT.

The chain combines TRBV20-1 with TRBJ1-2; 9 bases line up with TRBD1. Unmatched junction bases numbered 2, after V lost 0 bases and J lost 6 bases. This CDR3 has 13 amino acids. Germline V gene sequence: CDR1 DFQATT, CDR2 SNEGSKA (reference sequence). The CDR3 loop reads CSARDGTGHGYTF. In nucleotides, the CDR3 is TGCAGTGCTAGAGATGGGACAGGGCATGGCTACACCTTC.

This clonotype has only a few counts. The rearrangement links TRBV6-2 or TRBV6-3 to TRBJ2-7; D might be TRBD1 (5 bases). Trimming cost V 11 bases and J 0 bases, with 11 bases left between them. The CDR3 is 12 residues long. The germline CDR1 and CDR2 sequences are MNHEY and SVGEGT. CDR3 sequence reads: CAAQGSSYEQYF. CDR3 DNA: TGTGCCGCCCAGGGTAGCTCCTACGAGCAGTACTTC.